One and the same sample provided the 2 T cell receptor beta chains below, sequenced in a study of T cell changes during pregnancy in multiple sclerosis. TCRdb keeps only in-frame clones here, not all; method: immunoSEQ multiplex PCR. The sample includes tens of thousands of clones, 91% of them seen just once. The sequencing here drew on CD4+ T cells from peripheral blood mononuclear cells, taken in the third trimester of pregnancy. The receptors shown here come from a female donor with multiple sclerosis, enrolled in a pregnancy study.

The V and J genes are TRBV19 and TRBJ1-6; D perhaps matches TRBD1 (6 bases). CDR3 size: 16 residues. Germline CDR1 and CDR2: LNHDA and SQIVND (reference sequence). Trimming pared 0 bases from V and 7 bases from J, leaving 13 bases between. CDR3 bases: TGTGCCAGTAGTATAGAAGTCGGGCAGGGGAATTCACCCCTCCACTTT. Its translation is CASSIEVGQGNSPLHF.

V gene TRBV25-1 combines with J gene TRBJ1-5; perhaps TRBD1 as D (6 bases). Per the germline V gene, CDR1 is MGHDK and CDR2 is SYGVNS. The CDR3 spans 16 residues. The V gene lost 6 bases and the J gene lost 4 bases, with 19 bases spanning the gap. CDR3 protein: CASRDSPGQENQPQHF. DNA of the CDR3: TGTGCCAGCAGGGATTCCCCGGGACAAGAGAATCAGCCCCAGCATTTT. Supplemented by reference TRBV25-1 and TRBJ1-5, the full variable domain reads EADIYQTPRYLVIGTGKKITLECSQTMGHDKMYWYQQDPGMELHLIHYSYGVNSTEKGDLSSESTVSRIRTEHFPLTLESARPSHTSQYLCASRDSPGQENQPQHFGDGTRLSIL.